This is a list of T cell receptor beta chains from one sample in a study of blood T cell repertoires in COVID-19. Produced via immunoSEQ multiplex PCR; TCRdb's table is partial and in-frame only. The sample has 45,000 or so clones, roughly 82% seen once. Sequencing was performed on peripheral blood. These TCRs come from an older woman with acute or convalescent COVID-19. The CDR3 runs from the conserved cysteine through the conserved F or W. Fields, in order: J gene, clone size, D gene, V gene, CDR3 DNA, CDR3 protein. D genes are given only for firm matches. Clone size appears in some rows only: once, few, many, or a class for an expanded clone.

>TRBJ1-5|few|NA|TRBV21-1
TGTGCCAGCAGAATGGTGGCAGGGGCAAGCAATCAGCCCCAGCATTTT
CASRMVAGASNQPQHF
>TRBJ1-1|NA|TRBD1|TRBV3-1/TRBV3-2
TGTGCCAGCAGCCAGGCCGAAACAGGGGGCACTGAAGCTTTCTTT
CASSQAETGGTEAFF
>TRBJ1-6|NA|TRBD1|TRBV6-5
TGTGCCAGCAGTTACGGGACAGGGGTAAATTCACCCCTCCACTTT
CASSYGTGVNSPLHF
>TRBJ1-1|once|TRBD1|TRBV4-1
TGCGCCAGCAGCCAAGTTGGCAGGGGGCGCCGGGAGAACACTGAAGCTTTCTTT
CASSQVGRGRRENTEAFF
>TRBJ2-3|NA|NA|TRBV5-4
TGTGCCAGCAGCTTGGGGGCACAACAACGGGATACGCAGTATTTT
CASSLGAQQRDTQYF
>TRBJ2-7|NA|TRBD1|TRBV5-1
TGCGCCAGCAGCTCCGGACAGGGGGCAAACGAGCAGTACTTC
CASSSGQGANEQYF
>TRBJ1-1|NA|NA|TRBV4-1
TGCGCCAGCAGCCAACGGACTGGGGAAGCTTTCTTT
CASSQRTGEAFF
>TRBJ2-7|NA|TRBD2|TRBV3-1/TRBV3-2
TGTGCCAGCAGCTTAGCGGGGGGACTATTCTACGAGCAGTACTTC
CASSLAGGLFYEQYF
>TRBJ1-1|NA|TRBD1|TRBV28
TGTGCCAGCAGGGACGAAACAGGGGGCTGGTCTGAAGCTTTCTTT
CASRDETGGWSEAFF
>TRBJ2-3|NA|NA|TRBV3-1/TRBV3-2
TGTGCCAGCAGCCAAGACGGCACAGATACGCAGTATTTT
CASSQDGTDTQYF
>TRBJ1-1|NA|NA|TRBV3-1/TRBV3-2
TGTGCCAGCAGCCAACAGGTACCCCGCACTGAAGCTTTCTTT
CASSQQVPRTEAFF
>TRBJ2-1|NA|TRBD2|TRBV5-1
TGCGCCAGCAGCCCGACGCCCAGGGGACTAGCGGGGGGCCAGGGTGAGCAGTTCTTC
CASSPTPRGLAGGQGEQFF
>TRBJ2-7|NA|TRBD2|TRBV30
TGTGCCTGGTCGGGACTAAACTACGAGCAGTACTTC
CAWSGLNYEQYF
>TRBJ1-5|NA|NA|TRBV7-6
TGTGCCAGCAGCTTAAGCGGGAATCAGCCCCAGCATTTT
CASSLSGNQPQHF
>TRBJ1-5|NA|TRBD1|TRBV29-1
TGCAGCGTAAGGGACAGCATCAATCAGCCCCAGCATTTT
CSVRDSINQPQHF
>TRBJ1-5|NA|TRBD1|TRBV6-5
TGTGCCAGCAGTTCCCTAGACAGGGGCACCAATCAGCCCCAGCATTTT
CASSSLDRGTNQPQHF
>TRBJ1-1|once|NA|TRBV7-3
TGTGCCAGCAGCTTAAGGGGGGGAATGAACACTGAAGCTTTCTTT
CASSLRGGMNTEAFF
>TRBJ2-2|few|NA|TRBV5-5
TGTGCCAGCAGCCCAACCCCCCGAAGGCGGGGCACCGGGGAGCTGTTTTTT
CASSPTPRRRGTGELFF
>TRBJ1-2|NA|TRBD1|TRBV5-6
TGTGCCAGCAGCGGAAAGGGACAGTTGGGTGGCTACACCTTC
CASSGKGQLGGYTF
>TRBJ1-6|NA|TRBD1|TRBV3-1/TRBV3-2
TGTGCCAGCAGCCCCCGACAGGGTAGGGACTATAATTCACCCCTCCACTTT
CASSPRQGRDYNSPLHF
>TRBJ1-5|NA|NA|TRBV28
TGTGCCAGCAGTTTTGGGAGGGGCCGAAAGCCCCAGCATTTT
CASSFGRGRKPQHF
>TRBJ1-5|NA|TRBD1|TRBV28
TGTGCCAGCCGCAGGACAGGGTTTACCTCTGATAGCAATCAGCCCCAGCATTTT
CASRRTGFTSDSNQPQHF
>TRBJ1-1|NA|NA|TRBV19
TGTGCCAGTAGTGTAAAGTCCCACAGCGGGACTGAAGCTTTCTTT
CASSVKSHSGTEAFF
>TRBJ1-5|NA|TRBD1|TRBV18
TGTGCCAGCTCACCGGGACCCGGGACAGCAGCTTATAGCAATCAGCCCCAGCATTTT
CASSPGPGTAAYSNQPQHF
>TRBJ2-3|NA|NA|TRBV6-5
TGTGCCAGCCGGGAGCAGGGATTCGGTACGCAGTATTTT
CASREQGFGTQYF
>TRBJ1-5|NA|TRBD1|TRBV15
TGTGCCACCAGCAGAACCTCGGGACAGCCTAATCAGCCCCAGCATTTT
CATSRTSGQPNQPQHF